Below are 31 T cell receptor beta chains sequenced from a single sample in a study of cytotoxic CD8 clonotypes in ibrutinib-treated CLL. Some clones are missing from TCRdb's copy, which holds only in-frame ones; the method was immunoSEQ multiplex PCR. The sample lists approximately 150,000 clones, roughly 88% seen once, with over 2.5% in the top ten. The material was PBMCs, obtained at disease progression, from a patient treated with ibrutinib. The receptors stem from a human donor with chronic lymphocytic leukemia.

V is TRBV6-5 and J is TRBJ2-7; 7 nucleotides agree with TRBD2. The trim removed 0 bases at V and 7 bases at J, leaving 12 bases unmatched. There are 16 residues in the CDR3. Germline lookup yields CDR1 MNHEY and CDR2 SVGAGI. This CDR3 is CASSYSASGPLAEQYF. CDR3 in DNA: TGTGCCAGCAGTTACTCCGCTAGCGGCCCTCTTGCGGAGCAGTACTTC.

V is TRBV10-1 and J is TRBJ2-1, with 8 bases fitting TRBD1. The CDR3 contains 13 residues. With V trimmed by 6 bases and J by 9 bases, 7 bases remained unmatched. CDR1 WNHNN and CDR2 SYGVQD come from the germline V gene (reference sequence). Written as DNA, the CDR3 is TGCGCCAGCAGGAAAGGACAGGGCCTTGAGCAGTTCTTC. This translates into CASRKGQGLEQFF.

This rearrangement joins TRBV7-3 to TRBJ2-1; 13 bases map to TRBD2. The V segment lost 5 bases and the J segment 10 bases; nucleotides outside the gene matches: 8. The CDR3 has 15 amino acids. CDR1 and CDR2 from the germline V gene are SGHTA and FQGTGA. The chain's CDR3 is CASSPGLAGVKEQFF. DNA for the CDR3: TGTGCCAGCAGCCCAGGACTAGCGGGAGTCAAGGAGCAGTTCTTC.

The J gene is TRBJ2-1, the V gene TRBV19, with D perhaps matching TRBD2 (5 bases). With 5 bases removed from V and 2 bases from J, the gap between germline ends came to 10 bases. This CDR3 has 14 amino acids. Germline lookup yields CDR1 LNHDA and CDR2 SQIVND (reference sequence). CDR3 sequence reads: CASSGLGTYNEQFF. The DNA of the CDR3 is TGTGCCAGTAGTGGACTGGGTACCTACAATGAGCAGTTCTTC.

The CDR3 is CASSLALVTSGRPFGVDTQYF. Written as DNA, the CDR3 is TGTGCCAGCAGCTTAGCCCTAGTAACTAGCGGGAGGCCCTTCGGGGTGGATACGCAGTATTTT. The gene calls are TRBV7-2 and TRBJ2-3, with TRBD2 matching over 12 bases. The CDR3 length is 21 residues. J was trimmed by 6 bases and V by 0 bases; bases with no gene match: 19. Germline-derived CDR1 and CDR2 are SGHTA and FQGNSA. The full variable domain, in which reference TRBV7-2 and TRBJ2-3 provide the parts outside the CDR3, is GAGVSQSPSNKVTEKGKDVELRCDPISGHTALYWYRQSLGQGLEFLIYFQGNSAPDKSGLPSDRFSAERTGGSVSTLTIQRTQQEDSAVYLCASSLALVTSGRPFGVDTQYFGPGTRLTVL.

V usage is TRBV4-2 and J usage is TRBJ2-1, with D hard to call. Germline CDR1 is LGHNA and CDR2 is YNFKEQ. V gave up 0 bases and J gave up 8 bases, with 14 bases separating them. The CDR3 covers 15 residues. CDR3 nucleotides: TGTGCCAGCAGCCAAGATATGCGTGGTCGGGATGAGCAGTTCTTC. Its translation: CASSQDMRGRDEQFF.

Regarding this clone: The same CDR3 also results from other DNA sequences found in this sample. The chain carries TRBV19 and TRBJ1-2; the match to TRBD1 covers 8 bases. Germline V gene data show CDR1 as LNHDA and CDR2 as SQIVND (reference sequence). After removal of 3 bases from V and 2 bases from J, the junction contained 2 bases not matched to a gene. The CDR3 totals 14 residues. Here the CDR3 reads CASSIRTGNYGYTF. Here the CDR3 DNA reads TGTGCCAGTAGTATCCGGACAGGGAACTATGGCTACACCTTC.

The chain's CDR3 is CASSTSRDRGRFFEQYF. CDR3 DNA: TGTGCCAGTAGTACGTCCCGGGACAGGGGCCGTTTCTTTGAGCAGTACTTC. The chain recombines TRBV19 with TRBJ2-7, with 10 bases matching TRBD1. The CDR3 covers 17 residues. CDR1 is LNHDA, CDR2 SQIVND, per germline (reference sequence). The V segment lost 4 bases and the J segment 7 bases; nucleotides outside the gene matches: 16.

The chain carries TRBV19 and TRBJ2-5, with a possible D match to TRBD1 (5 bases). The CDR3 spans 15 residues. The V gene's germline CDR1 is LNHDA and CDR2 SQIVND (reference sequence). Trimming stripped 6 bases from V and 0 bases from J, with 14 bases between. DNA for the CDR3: TGTGCCAGTAGCTACAGGTCTCTATACCAAGAGACCCAGTACTTC. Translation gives CASSYRSLYQETQYF.

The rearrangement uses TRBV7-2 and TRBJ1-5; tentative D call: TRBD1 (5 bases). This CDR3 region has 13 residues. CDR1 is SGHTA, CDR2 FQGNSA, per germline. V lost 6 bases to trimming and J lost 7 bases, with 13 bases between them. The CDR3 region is CASSQGTGQPQHF. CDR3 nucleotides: TGTGCCAGCAGTCAAGGAACAGGCCAGCCCCAGCATTTT.

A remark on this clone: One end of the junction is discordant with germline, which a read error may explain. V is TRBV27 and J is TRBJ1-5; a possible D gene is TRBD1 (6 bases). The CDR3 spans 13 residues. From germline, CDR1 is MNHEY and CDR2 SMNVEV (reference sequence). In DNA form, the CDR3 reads TGTGCCAGCAGTTTCGGGGGCAAGCAGCCCCAGCATTTT. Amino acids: CASSFGGKQPQHF.

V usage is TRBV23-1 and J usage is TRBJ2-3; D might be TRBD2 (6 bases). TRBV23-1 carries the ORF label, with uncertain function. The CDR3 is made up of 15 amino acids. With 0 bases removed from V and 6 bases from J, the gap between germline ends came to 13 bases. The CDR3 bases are TGCGCCAGCAGTCAATCTTTCGGGAGCTGGGATACGCAGTATTTT. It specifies CASSQSFGSWDTQYF.

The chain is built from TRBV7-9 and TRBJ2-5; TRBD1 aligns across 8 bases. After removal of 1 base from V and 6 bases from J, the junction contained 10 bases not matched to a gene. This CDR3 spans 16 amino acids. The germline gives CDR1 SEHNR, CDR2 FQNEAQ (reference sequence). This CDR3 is CASSLGETGATKTQYF. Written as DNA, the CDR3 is TGTGCCAGCAGCTTAGGAGAGACAGGGGCCACGAAGACCCAGTACTTC.

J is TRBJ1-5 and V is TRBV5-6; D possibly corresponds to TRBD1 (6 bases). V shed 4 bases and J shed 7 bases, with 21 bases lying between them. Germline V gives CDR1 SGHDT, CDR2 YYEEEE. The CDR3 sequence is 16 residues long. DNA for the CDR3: TGTGCCAGCAGCCAATTCGGACAGAACGCCATCCAGCCCCAGCATTTT. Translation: CASSQFGQNAIQPQHF.

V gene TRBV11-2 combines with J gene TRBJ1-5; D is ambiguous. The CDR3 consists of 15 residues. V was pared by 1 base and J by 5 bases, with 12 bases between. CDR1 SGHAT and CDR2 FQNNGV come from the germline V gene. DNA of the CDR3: TGTGCCAGCAGCTTAGCGGGCGGGTGGGATCAGCCCCAGCATTTT. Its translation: CASSLAGGWDQPQHF.

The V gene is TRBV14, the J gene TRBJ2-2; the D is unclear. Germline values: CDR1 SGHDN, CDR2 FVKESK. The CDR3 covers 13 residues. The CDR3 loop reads CASRTWNTGELFF. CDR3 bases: TGTGCTAGTCGAACTTGGAACACCGGGGAGCTGTTTTTT.

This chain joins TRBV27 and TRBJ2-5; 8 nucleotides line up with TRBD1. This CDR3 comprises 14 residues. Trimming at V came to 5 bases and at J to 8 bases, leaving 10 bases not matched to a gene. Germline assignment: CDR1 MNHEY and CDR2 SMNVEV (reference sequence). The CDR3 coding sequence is TGTGCCAGCAGTCTGACAGGGGTCGGGGGAACCCAGTACTTC. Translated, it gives CASSLTGVGGTQYF.

CDR3: CASSLTGGWRETQYF. The CDR3 nucleotides read TGCGCCAGCAGCCTCACAGGGGGCTGGAGGGAGACCCAGTACTTC. V is TRBV5-1 and J is TRBJ2-5, with 9 bases that match TRBD1. Germline CDR1 reads SGHRS; CDR2 reads YFSETQ. The trim removed 4 bases at V and 5 bases at J, leaving 9 bases unmatched. The CDR3 spans 15 residues. The full variable domain, its missing parts supplied by reference TRBV5-1 and TRBJ2-5, is KAGVTQTPRYLIKTRGQQVTLSCSPISGHRSVSWYQQTPGQGLQFLFEYFSETQRNKGNFPGRFSGRQFSNSRSEMNVSTLELGDSALYLCASSLTGGWRETQYFGPGTRLLVL.

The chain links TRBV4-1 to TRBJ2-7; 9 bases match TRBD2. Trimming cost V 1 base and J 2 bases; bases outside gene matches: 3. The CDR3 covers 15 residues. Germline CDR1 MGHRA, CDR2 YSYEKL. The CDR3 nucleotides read TGCGCCAGCAGCCAAGGACTAGCGGTGACCTACGAGCAGTACTTC. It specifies CASSQGLAVTYEQYF.

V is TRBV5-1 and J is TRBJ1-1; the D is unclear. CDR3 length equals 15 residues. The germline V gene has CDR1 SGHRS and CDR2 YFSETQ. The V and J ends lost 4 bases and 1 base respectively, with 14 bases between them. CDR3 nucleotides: TGCGCCAGCAGCGCGGACGCATCGGGGAACACTGAAGCTTTCTTT. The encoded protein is CASSADASGNTEAFF. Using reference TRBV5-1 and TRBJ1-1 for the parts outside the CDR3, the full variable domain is KAGVTQTPRYLIKTRGQQVTLSCSPISGHRSVSWYQQTPGQGLQFLFEYFSETQRNKGNFPGRFSGRQFSNSRSEMNVSTLELGDSALYLCASSADASGNTEAFFGQGTRLTVV.

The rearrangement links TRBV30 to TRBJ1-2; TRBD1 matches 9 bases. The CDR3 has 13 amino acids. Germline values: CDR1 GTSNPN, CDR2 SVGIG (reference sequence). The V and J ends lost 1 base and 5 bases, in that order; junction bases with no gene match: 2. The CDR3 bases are TGTGCCTGGAGTGGGACAGGGGTTTATGGCTACACCTTC. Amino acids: CAWSGTGVYGYTF.

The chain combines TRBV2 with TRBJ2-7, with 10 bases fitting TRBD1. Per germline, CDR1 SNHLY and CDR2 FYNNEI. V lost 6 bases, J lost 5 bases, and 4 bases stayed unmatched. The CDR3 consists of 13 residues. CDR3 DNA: TGTGCCAGCAGGGGACAGGGGAGGGACGAGCAGTACTTC. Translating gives CASRGQGRDEQYF.

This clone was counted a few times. The CDR3 DNA reads as TGTGCCAGCAGTACCCTCAGGGAAGGGGCTGAAAAACTGTTTTTT. It codes for CASSTLREGAEKLFF. V usage is TRBV27 and J usage is TRBJ1-4; TRBD1 might be the D (5 bases). The CDR3 has 15 residues. Germline CDR1 reads MNHEY; CDR2 reads SMNVEV (reference sequence). V lost 5 bases, J lost 7 bases, and 17 bases lay in between. Full variable domain (rest looked up from reference TRBV27 and TRBJ1-4): EAQVTQNPRYLITVTGKKLTVTCSQNMNHEYMSWYRQDPGLGLRQIYYSMNVEVTDKGDVPEGYKVSRKEKRNFPLILESPSPNQTSLYFCASSTLREGAEKLFFGSGTQLSVL.

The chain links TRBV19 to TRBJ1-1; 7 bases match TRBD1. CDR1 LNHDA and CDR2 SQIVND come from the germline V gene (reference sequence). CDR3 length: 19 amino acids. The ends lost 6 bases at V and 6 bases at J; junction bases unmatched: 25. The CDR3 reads CASSPRGRRQGTRGAEAFF. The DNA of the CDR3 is TGTGCCAGTAGCCCTCGGGGACGAAGACAGGGCACACGGGGCGCTGAAGCTTTCTTT.

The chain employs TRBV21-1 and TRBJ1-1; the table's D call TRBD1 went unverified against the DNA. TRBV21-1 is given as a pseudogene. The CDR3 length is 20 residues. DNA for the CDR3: TGTGCCAGCATCCAAAACCCCACGGACGGGGGAAACAGGGGGTTGCCTGAAGCTTTCTTT. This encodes CASIQNPTDGGNRGLPEAFF.

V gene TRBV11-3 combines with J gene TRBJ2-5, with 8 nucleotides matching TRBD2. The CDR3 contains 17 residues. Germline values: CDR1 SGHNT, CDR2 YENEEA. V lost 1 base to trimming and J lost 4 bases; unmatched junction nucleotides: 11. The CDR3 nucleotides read TGTGCCAGCAGCTTAGGTTCGACTAGCGATAGCAGAGAGACCCAGTACTTC. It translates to CASSLGSTSDSRETQYF.

In DNA, the CDR3 is TGTGCTAGTGGTTTGGGGCAGGGGGCCTCCTACGAGCAGTACTTC. It yields the protein CASGLGQGASYEQYF. V usage is TRBV12-5 and J usage is TRBJ2-7, with 8 bases fitting TRBD1. The CDR3 covers 15 residues. Germline lookup yields CDR1 LGHNT and CDR2 FRNRAP. Trimming at V came to 1 base and at J to 0 bases, leaving 2 bases not matched to a gene. Combining the CDR3 with reference TRBV12-5 and TRBJ2-7 gives the whole variable domain DARVTQTPRHKVTEMGQEVTMRCQPILGHNTVFWYRQTMMQGLELLAYFRNRAPLDDSGMPKDRFSAEMPDATLATLKIQPSEPRDSAVYFCASGLGQGASYEQYFGPGTRLTVT.

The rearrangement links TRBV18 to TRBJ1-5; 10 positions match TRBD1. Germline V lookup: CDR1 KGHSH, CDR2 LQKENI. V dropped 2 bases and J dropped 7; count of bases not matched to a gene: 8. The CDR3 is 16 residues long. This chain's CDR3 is CASSPGTGDGGQPQHF. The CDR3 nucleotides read TGTGCCAGCTCACCAGGGACAGGGGACGGGGGACAGCCCCAGCATTTT. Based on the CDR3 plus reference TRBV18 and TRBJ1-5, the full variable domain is NAGVMQNPRHLVRRRGQEARLRCSPMKGHSHVYWYRQLPEEGLKFMVYLQKENIIDESGMPKERFSAEFPKEGPSILRIQQVVRGDSAAYFCASSPGTGDGGQPQHFGDGTRLSIL.

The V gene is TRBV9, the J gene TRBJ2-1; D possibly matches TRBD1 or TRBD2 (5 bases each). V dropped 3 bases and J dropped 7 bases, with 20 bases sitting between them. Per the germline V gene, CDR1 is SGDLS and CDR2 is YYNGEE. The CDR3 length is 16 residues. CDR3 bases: TGTGCCAGCAGCGCACCGGGACCCACTTCCAAAAATGAGCAGTTCTTC. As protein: CASSAPGPTSKNEQFF.

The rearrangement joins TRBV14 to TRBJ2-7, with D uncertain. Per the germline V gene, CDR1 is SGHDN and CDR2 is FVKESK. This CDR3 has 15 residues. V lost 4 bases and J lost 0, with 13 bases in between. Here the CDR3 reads CASSPPALSSYEQYF. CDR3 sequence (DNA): TGTGCCAGCAGCCCCCCCGCCTTGAGCTCCTACGAGCAGTACTTC.

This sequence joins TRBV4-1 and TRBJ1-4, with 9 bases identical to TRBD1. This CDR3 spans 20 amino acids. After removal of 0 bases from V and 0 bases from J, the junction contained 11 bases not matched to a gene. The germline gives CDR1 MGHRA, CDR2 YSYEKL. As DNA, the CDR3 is TGCGCCAGCAGCCAAGATCTCCGGGACAGGGATCGTCCAACTAATGAAAAACTGTTTTTT. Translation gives CASSQDLRDRDRPTNEKLFF.